A single T cell receptor beta chain is shown here with its context. As yet, its antigen is unknown. These data are taken from a study of shared clonotypes between healthy human individuals. The overall study: Three CD4 naive, three CD4 memory, two CD8 naive and one CD8 memory plate were used per donor.

Broader study findings: Naive subsets tended to show greater estimated richness than memory subsets.

Negatively enriched CD4+ T cells were divided by CD45RA into naive and memory. Trimming pared 7 bases from V and 4 bases from J, leaving 20 bases between. CDR1 and CDR2 (germline): SGHVS, FQNEAQ. The CDR3 is 16 amino acids. In the original analysis: ImmunoSEQ yielded junction-only sequences lacking quality scores, so filtering differed. Profiling relied on immunoSEQ multiplex PCR, and the TCRdb table lists in-frame clones only, not all of them. For V, J and clone size, that table is used; D and trimming come from the DNA. The sample lists about 1.1 million clones, more than 75% seen once, with 0.55% to 0.7% in the top ten.

The chain joins TRBV7-8 to TRBJ1-5, with a weak D call TRBD1 (6 bases). The specimen was memory CD4+ T cells from PBMCs. The subset here: CD45RA-negative fraction. The clonotype was recovered from a young man in good health. Some clones in this sample may be carry-over from other donors' samples. CDR3 nucleotides: TGTGCCAGCACCGTAGGGGGGGTACAGAGGAATCAGCCCCAGCATTTT. Protein sequence: CASTVGGVQRNQPQHF.